The 3 T cell receptor beta chains below were found in one sample sequenced in a study of shared clonotypes between healthy human individuals. TCRdb's table, derived via immunoSEQ multiplex PCR, lists solely in-frame clones and lacks some. The profile shows 550,000 to 850,000 clones, approximately 79% of them singletons. Source material: memory CD4+ T cells sorted from blood. Subset indicated: CD45RA-negative fraction. All receptors come from a woman under 40 in good health.

The rearrangement joins TRBV28 to TRBJ1-5; D is possibly TRBD1 (5 bases). The CDR3 is 14 residues long. V dropped 5 bases and J dropped 1 base, with 9 bases sitting between them. Germline V gene lookup returns CDR1 MDHEN and CDR2 SYDVKM. The CDR3: CASSIRQSNQPQHF. CDR3 in DNA: TGTGCCAGCAGTATAAGACAGAGCAATCAGCCCCAGCATTTT.

The rearrangement uses TRBV6-6 and TRBJ2-7, with D possibly TRBD2 on 6 matching bases. The germline V gene encodes CDR1 MNHNY and CDR2 SVGAGI (reference sequence). The CDR3 is made up of 14 amino acids. Trimming removed 8 bases at V and 3 bases at J, with 17 bases between. The CDR3 region has the DNA TGTGCCAGCGCTATGGCGGGAATCATCTACGAGCAGTACTTC. It yields the protein CASAMAGIIYEQYF.

This chain joins TRBV18 and TRBJ1-1; D is ambiguous. CDR1 KGHSH and CDR2 LQKENI come from the germline V gene. The V end lost 5 bases, the J end lost 4 bases, and 14 bases lay between the germline ends. The CDR3 is 14 amino acids. DNA for the CDR3: TGTGCCAGCTCAGGAATGATGGGGAGCACTGAAGCTTTCTTT. Translated, it gives CASSGMMGSTEAFF.